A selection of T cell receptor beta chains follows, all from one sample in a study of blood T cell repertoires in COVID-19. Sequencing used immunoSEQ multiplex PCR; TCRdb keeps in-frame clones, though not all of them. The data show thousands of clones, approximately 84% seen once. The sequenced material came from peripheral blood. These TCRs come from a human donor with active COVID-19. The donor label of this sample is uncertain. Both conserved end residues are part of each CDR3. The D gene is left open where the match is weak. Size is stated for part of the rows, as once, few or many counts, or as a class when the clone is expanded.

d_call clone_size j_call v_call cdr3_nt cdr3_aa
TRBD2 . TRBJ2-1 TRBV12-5 TGTGCTAGTGGTTTGGTAGGACTCAGGACTAGCGGGAATTGGGAGAGTTCCTACAATGAGCAGTTCTTC CASGLVGLRTSGNWESSYNEQFF
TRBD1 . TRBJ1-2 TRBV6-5 TGTGCCAGCAGTTACAGACAGGGTAACTATGGCTACACCTTC CASSYRQGNYGYTF
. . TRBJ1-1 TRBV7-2 TGTGCCAGCAGCTTATCACCGGGGGACCCCAATTTTAACACTGAAGCTTTCTTT CASSLSPGDPNFNTEAFF
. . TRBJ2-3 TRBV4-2 TGTGCCAGCAGCCCCACCAGTTCCACCGATACGCAGTATTTT CASSPTSSTDTQYF
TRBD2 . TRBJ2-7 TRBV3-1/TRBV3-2 TGTGCCAGCAGCGCCGTGGCTAGCGGGAGCTACGAGCAGTACTTC CASSAVASGSYEQYF
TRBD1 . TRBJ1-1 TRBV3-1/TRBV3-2 TGTGCCAGCAGCCAAGCCGGGACAGGGTACACTGAAGCTTTCTTT CASSQAGTGYTEAFF
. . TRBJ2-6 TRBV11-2 TGTGCCAGCAGCGTACGGGGTTCTACCTCTGGGGCCAACGTCCTGACTTTC CASSVRGSTSGANVLTF
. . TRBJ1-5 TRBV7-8 TGTGCCAGCAGCTTACTTGAGGTCGATTCATATAGCAATCAGCCCCAGCATTTT CASSLLEVDSYSNQPQHF
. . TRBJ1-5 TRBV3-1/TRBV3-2 TGTGCCAGCAGCCAGGGGGCTAGCAATCAGCCCCAGCATTTT CASSQGASNQPQHF
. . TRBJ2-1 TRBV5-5 TGTGCCAGCAGCTCACGACCCGGGAGCCGGGGCTATGAGCAGTTCTTC CASSSRPGSRGYEQFF
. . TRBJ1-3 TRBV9 TGTGCCAGCAGCGTAGCAATGTTTTCAGACACCATATATTTT CASSVAMFSDTIYF
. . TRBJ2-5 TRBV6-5 TGTGCCAGCAATAAACAGGTGGGGGAGACCCAGTACTTC CASNKQVGETQYF
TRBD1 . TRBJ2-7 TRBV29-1 TGCAGCGTGGCCGGACAGGGGGCCTACGAGCAGTACTTC CSVAGQGAYEQYF
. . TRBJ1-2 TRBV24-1 TGTGCCACCAGTGACCCCGGGGTTTGGGGAGACGGCTACACCTTC CATSDPGVWGDGYTF
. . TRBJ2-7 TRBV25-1 TGTGCCAGCAAGGGGCCCAGCTCCTACGAGCAGTACTTC CASKGPSSYEQYF
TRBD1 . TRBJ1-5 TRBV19 TGTGCCAGTAGTACCGGGACAGCCAATGATCAGCCCCAGCATTTT CASSTGTANDQPQHF
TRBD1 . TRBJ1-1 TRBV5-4 TGTGCCAGCAGCAGGGGACAGGTGGGGAAGTCGGGGACTGAAGCTTTCTTT CASSRGQVGKSGTEAFF
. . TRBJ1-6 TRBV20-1 TGCAGTGCTAGTGTGTCTCTGCGTTCACCCCTCCACTTT CSASVSLRSPLHF
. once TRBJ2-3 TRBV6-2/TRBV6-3 TGTGCCAGCAGTTACTCGAACCCCCAGGGGGATACGCAGTATTTT CASSYSNPQGDTQYF
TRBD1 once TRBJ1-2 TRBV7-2 TGTGCCAGCAGCCAAACACAGGGGGCCTATGGCTACACCTTC CASSQTQGAYGYTF
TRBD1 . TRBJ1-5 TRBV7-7 TGTGCTAGCAGGATCCGGGACAGTCGAGAAAAGAATCAGCCCCAGCATTTT CASRIRDSREKNQPQHF
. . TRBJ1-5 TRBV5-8 TGTGCCAGCAGCTTCGGCAGGGGCCATCAGCCCCAGCATTTT CASSFGRGHQPQHF
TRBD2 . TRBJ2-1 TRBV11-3 TGTGCCAGCAGCGATACTAGCGGGAGGTACAATGAGCAGTTCTTC CASSDTSGRYNEQFF
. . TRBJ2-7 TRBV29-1 TGCAGCGTTAGACTATCTTCCTACGAGCAGTACTTC CSVRLSSYEQYF
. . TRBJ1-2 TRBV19 TGTGCCAGTAGGGGAGGGTTGTGGGGGGGCGAAGAGGCCTATGGCTACACCTTC CASRGGLWGGEEAYGYTF
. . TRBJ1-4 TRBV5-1 TGCGCCAGCAGCTCGGATTCCCTGGCCCCTTTAGCATATGAAAAACTGTTTTTT CASSSDSLAPLAYEKLFF
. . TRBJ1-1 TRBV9 TGTGCCAGCAGCGTCCAATTGAACACTGAAGCTTTCTTT CASSVQLNTEAFF
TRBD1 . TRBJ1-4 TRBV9 TGTGCCAGCAGCGTGGGGACAGGGGCTAATGAAAAACTGTTTTTT CASSVGTGANEKLFF
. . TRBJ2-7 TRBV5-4 TGTGCCAGCAGCTCTGGGGGGGCAGCTAATACCTACGAGCAGTACTTC CASSSGGAANTYEQYF
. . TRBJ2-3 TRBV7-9 TGTGCCAGCAGCTTACCAGGGGAGAGCACAGATACGCAGTATTTT CASSLPGESTDTQYF
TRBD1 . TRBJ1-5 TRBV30 TGTGCCTGGAAAGGGACAGATAATCAGCCCCAGCATTTT CAWKGTDNQPQHF
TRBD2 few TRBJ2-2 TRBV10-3 TGTGCCTTAAAGGAAGCGGGAGCCGGGGAGCTGTTTTTT CALKEAGAGELFF
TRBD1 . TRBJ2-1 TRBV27 TGTGCCAGCAGTTTGGTTGCCGGGACAGGGGGCCCGAATGAGCAGTTCTTC CASSLVAGTGGPNEQFF
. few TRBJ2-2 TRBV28 TGTGCCAGCAGTTTCTACTACCGACTGGGGGAGCTGTTTTTT CASSFYYRLGELFF
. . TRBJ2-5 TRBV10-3 TGTGCCATCAGTGAGACAGCCACGCAAGAGACCCAGTACTTC CAISETATQETQYF
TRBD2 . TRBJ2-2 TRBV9 TGTGCCAGCAGTGTAGGACTAGCGATTAACACCGGGGAGCTGTTTTTT CASSVGLAINTGELFF
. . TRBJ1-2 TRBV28 TGTGCCGCCCTGAGGGTCCTATCTGATGGCTACACCTTC CAALRVLSDGYTF
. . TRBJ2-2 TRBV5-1 TGCGCCAGCAGCCGACTTGACGGAATGACCGGGGAGCTGTTTTTT CASSRLDGMTGELFF
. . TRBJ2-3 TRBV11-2 TGTGCCAGCAGCTTAGGGTCAGGGTCTGGAGATACGCAGTATTTT CASSLGSGSGDTQYF
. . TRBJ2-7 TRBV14 TGTGCCAGCAGCTTTCGAGACCCTCGACATGTATTCTACGAGCAGTACTTC CASSFRDPRHVFYEQYF